This T cell receptor (beta chain) was sequenced for a study of OX40 agonist ivuxolimab in advanced cancers. CDR1 KGHSH and CDR2 LQKENI come from the germline V gene. The CDR3 extends over 18 amino acids. V dropped 0 bases and J dropped 1 base, with 17 bases sitting between them. Produced via immunoSEQ multiplex PCR; TCRdb's table is partial and in-frame only. The repertoire holds 150,000 to 180,000 clones, under 95% seen once, with 0.31% in the top ten. The rearrangement links TRBV18 to TRBJ2-3, with D tentatively TRBD2 (5 bases). The starting material was CD4+ or CD8+ T cells sorted from blood, obtained in a trial of the OX40 agonist ivuxolimab. The source of this sequence is an adult with an advanced solid tumor such as melanoma, head and neck, liver or kidney cancer. In DNA form, the CDR3 reads TGTGCCAGCTCACCACCGAGCAGACTAACATCCCGCACAGATACGCAGTATTTT. Protein sequence: CASSPPSRLTSRTDTQYF.